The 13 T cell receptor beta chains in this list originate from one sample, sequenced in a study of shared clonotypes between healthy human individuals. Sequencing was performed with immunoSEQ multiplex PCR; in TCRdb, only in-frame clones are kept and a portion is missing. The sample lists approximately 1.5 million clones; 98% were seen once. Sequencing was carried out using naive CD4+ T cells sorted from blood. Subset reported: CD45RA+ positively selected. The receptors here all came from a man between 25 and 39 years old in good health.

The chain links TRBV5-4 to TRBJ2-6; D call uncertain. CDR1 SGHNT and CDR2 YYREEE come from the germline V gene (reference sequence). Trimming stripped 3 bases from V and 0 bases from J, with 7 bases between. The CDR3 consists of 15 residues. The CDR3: CASSSRNSGANVLTF. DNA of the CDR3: TGTGCCAGCAGCTCAAGAAACTCTGGGGCCAACGTCCTGACTTTC.

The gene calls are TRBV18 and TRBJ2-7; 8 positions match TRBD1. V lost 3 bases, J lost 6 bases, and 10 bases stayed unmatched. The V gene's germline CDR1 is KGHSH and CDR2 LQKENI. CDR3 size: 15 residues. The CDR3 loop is CASSPMLQGVSEQYF. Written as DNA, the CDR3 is TGTGCCAGCTCACCTATGCTACAGGGGGTTAGCGAGCAGTACTTC. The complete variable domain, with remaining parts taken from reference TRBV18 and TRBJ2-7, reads NAGVMQNPRHLVRRRGQEARLRCSPMKGHSHVYWYRQLPEEGLKFMVYLQKENIIDESGMPKERFSAEFPKEGPSILRIQQVVRGDSAAYFCASSPMLQGVSEQYFGPGTRLTVT.

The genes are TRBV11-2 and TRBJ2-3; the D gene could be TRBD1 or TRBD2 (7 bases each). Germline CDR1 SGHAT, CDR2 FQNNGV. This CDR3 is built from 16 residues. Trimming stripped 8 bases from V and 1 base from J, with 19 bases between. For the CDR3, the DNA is TGTGCCAGCCGCAGGGGGGGGGCAGGGCGCACAGATACGCAGTATTTT. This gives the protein CASRRGGAGRTDTQYF.

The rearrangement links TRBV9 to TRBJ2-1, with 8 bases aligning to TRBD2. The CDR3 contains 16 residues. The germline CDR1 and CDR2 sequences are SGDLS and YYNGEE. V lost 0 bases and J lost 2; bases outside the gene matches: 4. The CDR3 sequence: CASSVDTSGTYNEQFF. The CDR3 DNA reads TGTGCCAGCAGCGTAGATACTAGCGGAACCTACAATGAGCAGTTCTTC.

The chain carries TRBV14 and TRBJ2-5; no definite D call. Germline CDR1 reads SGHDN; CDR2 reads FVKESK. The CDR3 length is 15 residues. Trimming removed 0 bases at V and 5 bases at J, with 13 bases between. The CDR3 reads CASSQDPLPAETQYF. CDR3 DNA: TGTGCCAGCAGCCAAGATCCCCTCCCCGCGGAGACCCAGTACTTC.

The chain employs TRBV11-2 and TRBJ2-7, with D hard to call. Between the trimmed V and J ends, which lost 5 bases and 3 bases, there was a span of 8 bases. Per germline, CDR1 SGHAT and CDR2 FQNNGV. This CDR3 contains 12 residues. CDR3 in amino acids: CASSASNYEQYF. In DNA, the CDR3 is TGTGCCAGCAGCGCCTCTAACTACGAGCAGTACTTC.

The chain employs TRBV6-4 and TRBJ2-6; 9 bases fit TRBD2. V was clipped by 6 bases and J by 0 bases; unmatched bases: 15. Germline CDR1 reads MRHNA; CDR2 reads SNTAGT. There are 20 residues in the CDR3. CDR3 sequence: CASSLAGTQGSNSGANVLTF. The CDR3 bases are TGTGCCAGCAGCCTAGCGGGAACTCAAGGGAGTAACTCTGGGGCCAACGTCCTGACTTTC.

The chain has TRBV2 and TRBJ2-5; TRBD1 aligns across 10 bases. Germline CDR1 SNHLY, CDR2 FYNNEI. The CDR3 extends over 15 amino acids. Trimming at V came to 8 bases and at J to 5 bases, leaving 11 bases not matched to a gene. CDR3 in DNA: TGTGCCAGCGTCAGCGACAGGGGGCGCGGGGAGACCCAGTACTTC. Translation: CASVSDRGRGETQYF.

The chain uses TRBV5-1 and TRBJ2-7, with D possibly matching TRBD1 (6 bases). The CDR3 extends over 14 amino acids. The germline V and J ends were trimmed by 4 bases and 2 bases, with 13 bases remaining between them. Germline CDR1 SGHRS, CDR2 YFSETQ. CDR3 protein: CASSTTTGTYEQYF. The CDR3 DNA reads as TGCGCCAGCAGCACCACCACAGGGACCTACGAGCAGTACTTC.

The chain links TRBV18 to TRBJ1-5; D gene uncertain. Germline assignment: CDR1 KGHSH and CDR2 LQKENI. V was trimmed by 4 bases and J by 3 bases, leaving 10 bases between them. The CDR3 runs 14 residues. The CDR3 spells CASSQGSVNQPQHF. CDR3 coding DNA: TGTGCCAGCTCACAGGGAAGTGTCAATCAGCCCCAGCATTTT. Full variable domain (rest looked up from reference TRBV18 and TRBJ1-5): NAGVMQNPRHLVRRRGQEARLRCSPMKGHSHVYWYRQLPEEGLKFMVYLQKENIIDESGMPKERFSAEFPKEGPSILRIQQVVRGDSAAYFCASSQGSVNQPQHFGDGTRLSIL.

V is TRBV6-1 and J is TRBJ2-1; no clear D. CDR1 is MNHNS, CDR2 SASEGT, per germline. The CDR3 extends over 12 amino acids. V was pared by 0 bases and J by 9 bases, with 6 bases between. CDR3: CASSEAQSEQFF. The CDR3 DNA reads TGTGCCAGCAGTGAAGCGCAAAGTGAGCAGTTCTTC.

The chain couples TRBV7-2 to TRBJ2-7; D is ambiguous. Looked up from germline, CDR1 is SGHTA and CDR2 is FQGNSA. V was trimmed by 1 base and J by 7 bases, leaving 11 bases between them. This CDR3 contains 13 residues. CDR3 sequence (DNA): TGTGCCAGCAGCTTAGAGGGTCCGGCAGAGCAGTACTTC. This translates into CASSLEGPAEQYF.

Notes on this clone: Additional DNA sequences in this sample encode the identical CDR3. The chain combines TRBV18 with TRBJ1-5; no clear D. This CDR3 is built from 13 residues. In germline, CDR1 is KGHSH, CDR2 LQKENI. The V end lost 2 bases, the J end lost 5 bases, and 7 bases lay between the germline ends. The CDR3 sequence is CASSPGEDQPQHF. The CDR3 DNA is TGTGCCAGCTCACCAGGGGAAGATCAGCCCCAGCATTTT. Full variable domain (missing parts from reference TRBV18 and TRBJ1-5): NAGVMQNPRHLVRRRGQEARLRCSPMKGHSHVYWYRQLPEEGLKFMVYLQKENIIDESGMPKERFSAEFPKEGPSILRIQQVVRGDSAAYFCASSPGEDQPQHFGDGTRLSIL.